The 32 T cell receptor beta chains in this list originate from one sample, sequenced in a study of Graves' ophthalmopathy and Graves' hyperthyroidism. The TCR beta CDR3 regions underwent amplification from RNA transcripts. Investigators did first-round RT-PCR with HTBI primers, then second-round multiplex PCR. TCRdb ran MiXCR on the multiplex PCR reads and lists one entry per CDR3 protein. The sample lists about 1.1 million distinct CDR3 sequences, about two fifths occurring once. The sequencing sample was made of peripheral blood or thyroid tissue (not recorded which). The receptors originated from an adult man with Graves' hyperthyroidism.

This sequence joins TRBV19 and TRBJ1-1, with 9 bases lining up with TRBD1. This CDR3 is built from 15 residues. Germline loops: CDR1 LNHDA, CDR2 SQIVND (reference sequence). Trimming removed 5 bases from V and 4 bases from J; junction bases left unmatched: 8. The CDR3 reads CASSPHRGLRTEAFF. DNA for the CDR3: TGTGCCAGTAGTCCCCACAGGGGGCTGCGCACTGAAGCTTTCTTT. The full variable domain, with the rest looked up from reference TRBV19 and TRBJ1-1, is DGGITQSPKYLFRKEGQNVTLSCEQNLNHDAMYWYRQDPGQGLRLIYYSQIVNDFQKGDIAEGYSVSREKKESFPLTVTSAQKNPTAFYLCASSPHRGLRTEAFFGQGTRLTVV.

This clonotype was counted only a few times. The junction shows a germline mismatch at one end, possibly a read error. This chain links TRBV12-3 or TRBV12-4 with TRBJ1-1; unclear D gene. The CDR3 length is 11 residues. The CDR3 bases are TGTGCCAGCAGTGAGAACACTGAAGTTTTCTTT. This encodes CASSENTEVFF.

This clonotype was detected once. The chain links TRBV10-3 to TRBJ2-5; perhaps TRBD2 as D (6 bases). Trimming took 6 bases from V and 4 from J, leaving 15 bases between them. The CDR3 is 14 amino acids. The V gene's germline CDR1 is ENHRY and CDR2 SYGVKD. Here the CDR3 reads CAIREGRRRETQYF. DNA for the CDR3: TGTGCCATCAGGGAGGGTAGGAGGCGAGAGACCCAGTACTTC.

This clonotype was detected ten times or more. The genes are TRBV12-3 or TRBV12-4 and TRBJ2-7; perhaps TRBD1 as D (7 bases). This CDR3 comprises 15 residues. V was cut by 6 bases and J by 2 bases, with 17 bases left in between. The CDR3 protein is CASSYQGGGTYEQYF. As DNA, the CDR3 is TGTGCCAGCAGCTATCAGGGGGGCGGGACCTACGAGCAGTACTTC.

The chain is built from TRBV28 and TRBJ1-1, with a weak D call TRBD1 (6 bases). V was cut by 3 bases and J by 6 bases, with 17 bases left in between. Germline V lookup: CDR1 MDHEN, CDR2 SYDVKM. This CDR3 comprises 15 residues. CDR3 sequence (DNA): TGTGCCAGCAGTTTGGGATGGAACCGACAGGCTGAAGCTTTCTTT. It encodes CASSLGWNRQAEAFF.

V usage is TRBV29-1 and J usage is TRBJ2-7; 9 bases are shared with TRBD1. The V segment lost 6 bases and the J segment 2 bases; nucleotides outside the gene matches: 5. There are 13 residues in the CDR3. Germline V gene data show CDR1 as SQVTM and CDR2 as ANQGSEA. The CDR3 region is CSVVWTGAYEQYF. The CDR3 coding sequence is TGCAGCGTCGTATGGACAGGGGCCTACGAGCAGTACTTC.

This clonotype appeared many times. At one end, the junction sequence differs from germline, possibly due to a read error. The rearrangement links TRBV20-1 to TRBJ2-7; 10 bases fit TRBD2. The CDR3 runs 10 residues. Germline V gene data show CDR1 as DFQATT and CDR2 as SNEGSKA (reference sequence). The CDR3 here is CSARDSGGNF. The DNA of the CDR3 is TGCAGTGCTAGGGATAGCGGGGGGAACTTC.

The sample holds many counts of this clonotype. The rearrangement joins TRBV6-5 to TRBJ1-1; D is undetermined. Trimming cost V 0 bases and J 1 base, with 9 bases left between them. Germline CDR1 MNHEY, CDR2 SVGAGI. The CDR3 loop spans 15 amino acids. The CDR3 here is CASSYSPRANTEAFF. CDR3 sequence (DNA): TGTGCCAGCAGTTACTCGCCTCGCGCGAACACTGAAGCTTTCTTT.

This clonotype was counted ten times or more. V gene TRBV25-1 combines with J gene TRBJ1-4; D may be TRBD1 (5 bases). The germline gives CDR1 MGHDK, CDR2 SYGVNS. The CDR3 has 13 residues. Trimming shortened V by 3 bases and J by 8 bases, and 10 bases separated the two germline ends. The CDR3 DNA sequence: TGTGCCAGCAGTGATCCCAGGGCGGAAAAACTGTTTTTT. Translation gives CASSDPRAEKLFF.

The CDR3 sequence: CAISGEGAAGSTGELFF. CDR3 DNA: TGTGCCATCAGTGGAGAGGGGGCGGCAGGGTCAACCGGGGAGCTGTTTTTT. The chain is built from TRBV10-3 and TRBJ2-2, with 7 nucleotides matching TRBD1. Germline V lookup: CDR1 ENHRY, CDR2 SYGVKD. CDR3 size: 17 residues. Losses at the gene ends were 4 bases for V and 5 bases for J; bases not matched to a gene: 13.

As DNA, the CDR3 is TGTGCCAGCAGCTTCCGCGGGGGCAATGGCTACACCTTC. It codes for CASSFRGGNGYTF. The chain links TRBV11-2 to TRBJ1-2, with a weak D call TRBD1 (6 bases). This CDR3 spans 13 amino acids. CDR1 and CDR2 (germline): SGHAT, FQNNGV. Trimming left V 3 bases short and J 6 bases short, with 11 bases between.

This clonotype was seen ten or more times. This rearrangement joins TRBV11-2 to TRBJ1-6; 8 bases line up with TRBD1. The germline gives CDR1 SGHAT, CDR2 FQNNGV. J was trimmed by 8 bases and V by 5 bases; bases with no gene match: 8. CDR3 length: 15 residues. This CDR3 is CASSDWTGRDSPLHF. The CDR3 coding sequence is TGTGCCAGCAGCGACTGGACAGGGCGGGATTCACCCCTCCACTTT. The whole variable domain, filled in from reference TRBV11-2 and TRBJ1-6, reads EAGVAQSPRYKIIEKRQSVAFWCNPISGHATLYWYQQILGQGPKLLIQFQNNGVVDDSQLPKDRFSAERLKGVDSTLKIQPAKLEDSAVYLCASSDWTGRDSPLHFGNGTRLTVT.

The sample holds many counts of this clonotype. The chain is built from TRBV10-3 and TRBJ2-2, with 10 bases fitting TRBD2. CDR1 ENHRY and CDR2 SYGVKD come from the germline V gene. The CDR3 is made up of 16 amino acids. Trimming took 7 bases from V and 2 from J; bases not matched to a gene: 7. The CDR3 DNA follows: TGTGCCATCAATCCTAGCGGGGGCATAAACACCGGGGAGCTGTTTTTT. It specifies CAINPSGGINTGELFF.

About this clonotype: This may arise from a read error, as a much more abundant clone is one base away. The rearrangement links TRBV14 to TRBJ1-1, with D possibly TRBD1 on 5 matching bases. This CDR3 is built from 14 residues. The germline gives CDR1 SGHDN, CDR2 FVKESK. The CDR3 DNA sequence: TGTGTCAGCAGCCAAGAGGTGGGGGGCACTGAAGCTTTCTTT. Protein sequence: CVSSQEVGGTEAFF.

This clonotype was picked up many times. The chain employs TRBV29-1 and TRBJ1-5; D unresolved. Germline V gene sequence: CDR1 SQVTM, CDR2 ANQGSEA. The CDR3 runs to 13 residues. Trimming stripped 4 bases from V and 3 bases from J, with 10 bases between. The CDR3 reads CSVAEGINQPQHF. DNA of the CDR3: TGCAGCGTTGCGGAGGGAATCAATCAGCCCCAGCATTTT. Drawing the rest from reference TRBV29-1 and TRBJ1-5, the complete variable domain is SAVISQKPSRDICQRGTSLTIQCQVDSQVTMMFWYRQQPGQSLTLIATANQGSEATYESGFVIDKFPISRPNLTFSTLTVSNMSPEDSSIYLCSVAEGINQPQHFGDGTRLSIL.

This clonotype has ten or more counts. The V gene is TRBV29-1, the J gene TRBJ1-2; D not certain. The CDR3 totals 14 residues. Germline assignment: CDR1 SQVTM and CDR2 ANQGSEA. V was shortened by 3 bases and J by 7 bases, with 18 bases between the two germline ends. The CDR3 nucleotides are TGCAGCGTTGACGAGGCGAGAGGGAATCGTGGCTACACCTTC. As protein: CSVDEARGNRGYTF.

To note about this clonotype: A much larger clonotype is one base distant, so this may be a read error. The CDR3 coding sequence is TGCAGTGCTGACAGGGGGCGTGCCTACGAGCTGTACTTC. It is translated as CSADRGRAYELYF. The rearrangement links TRBV20-1 to TRBJ2-7, with 10 bases matching TRBD1. The CDR3 loop spans 13 amino acids. CDR1 and CDR2 (germline): DFQATT, SNEGSKA (reference sequence).

This rearrangement joins TRBV9 to TRBJ1-1, with a weak D call TRBD1 (6 bases). V was shortened by 6 bases and J by 4 bases, with 13 bases between the two germline ends. CDR3 length: 13 residues. The germline V gene encodes CDR1 SGDLS and CDR2 YYNGEE. Written as DNA, the CDR3 is TGTGCCAGCACCAGGGGAGGGGGCACTGAAGCTTTCTTT. It codes for CASTRGGGTEAFF.

This clonotype was detected many times. V gene TRBV6-6 combines with J gene TRBJ1-4; D may be TRBD1 (5 bases). The CDR3 length is 12 residues. Germline CDR1 is MNHNY and CDR2 is SVGAGI (reference sequence). Between the trimmed V and J ends, which lost 8 bases and 8 bases, there was a span of 12 bases. DNA of the CDR3: TGTGCCAGCCGACAGACTGGAGAAAAACTGTTTTTT. It specifies CASRQTGEKLFF.

As for this clonotype: A read error may explain this, as a much larger clone is one base away. V and J are TRBV9 and TRBJ2-5, with D hard to call. This CDR3 comprises 14 residues. Germline loops: CDR1 SGDLS, CDR2 YYNGEE. The V and J ends lost 0 bases and 4 bases respectively, with 10 bases between them. Written as DNA, the CDR3 is TGTGCCAGCAGCGTAGGCCACACCCGAGAGACCCAGTACTTC. It encodes CASSVGHTRETQYF.

The rearrangement joins TRBV7-8 to TRBJ2-5; possibly TRBD1 or TRBD2 for D (5 bases each). The closer fit of TRBJ2-1 to the DNA end suggests the J call may be wrong. Per the germline V gene, CDR1 is SGHVS and CDR2 is FQNEAQ. The CDR3 spans 14 residues. CDR3 sequence (DNA): TGTGCCAGCAGCTTGGGCACTAGTGGGGGTGAGCAGTTCTTC. As protein: CASSLGTSGGEQFF.

This chain uses TRBV11-2 with TRBJ2-5, with 7 bases fitting TRBD1. This CDR3 has 15 residues. CDR1 is SGHAT and CDR2 is FQNNGV in the germline V gene. V was clipped by 4 bases and J by 3 bases; unmatched bases: 8. The CDR3 reads CASSSPRDSEETQYF. The CDR3 region has the DNA TGTGCCAGCAGCTCACCCCGGGACAGCGAAGAGACCCAGTACTTC.

The V and J genes are TRBV7-2 and TRBJ2-5; weak D call: TRBD2 (5 bases). This CDR3 region has 16 residues. Germline V gives CDR1 SGHTA, CDR2 FQGNSA. Trimming took off 1 base at V and 1 base at J, with 13 bases between the two ends. CDR3 in DNA: TGTGCCAGCAGCTTAGAGAATGCGGGCACCCAAGAGACCCAGTACTTC. Protein product: CASSLENAGTQETQYF.

The rearrangement joins TRBV10-1 to TRBJ1-5, with TRBD1 as a possible D gene (5 bases). With 6 bases removed from V and 2 bases from J, the gap between germline ends came to 23 bases. The CDR3 runs 18 residues. Germline V gene lookup returns CDR1 WNHNN and CDR2 SYGVQD (reference sequence). Here the CDR3 reads CASRPSSKTGDGNQPQHF. CDR3 DNA sequence: TGCGCCAGCAGGCCCAGTAGTAAGACGGGGGATGGCAATCAGCCCCAGCATTTT.

This clonotype was counted only a few times. This chain joins TRBV10-3 and TRBJ1-4; D might be TRBD1 (6 bases). Deletions cut 10 bases from V and 0 bases from J, with 12 bases between. This CDR3 is 14 amino acids long. Germline loops: CDR1 ENHRY, CDR2 SYGVKD. CDR3 DNA: TGTGCCACCCGGACAGATCCAACTAATGAAAAACTGTTTTTT. As protein: CATRTDPTNEKLFF.

As concerns this clonotype: The CDR3 end shows no conserved phenylalanine or tryptophan, and so a read error is likely. The DNA is left out, because the CDR3 cannot be placed on it with certainty; the CDR3 is given as TCRdb lists it. The V gene is TRBV14, the J gene TRBJ2-7; the D call in the table, TRBD1, was not verified against the DNA. Termini included, the CDR3 measures 8 amino acids. From germline, CDR1 is SGHDN and CDR2 FVKESK. The CDR3 here is CASSQATG.

This clonotype came up a few times. Given a much more abundant clone one base away, this may be a read error. J is TRBJ2-7 and V is TRBV29-1; D gene unclear. The V gene lost 2 bases and the J gene lost 0 bases, with 11 bases spanning the gap. The CDR3 runs 14 residues. Germline V gene sequence: CDR1 SQVTM, CDR2 ANQGSEA. This chain's CDR3 is CSVELKGNSYEQYF. In DNA form, the CDR3 reads TGCAGCGTTGAATTGAAAGGGAACTCCTACGAGCAGTACTTC.

The V call is TRBV10-3, the J call TRBJ2-7, with 9 bases fitting TRBD1. Germline CDR1 is ENHRY and CDR2 is SYGVKD. Losses at the gene ends were 4 bases for V and 2 bases for J; bases not matched to a gene: 9. This CDR3 has 16 amino acids. Here the CDR3 DNA reads TGTGCCATCAGTGGAATCTCCGGGACAGGGACCTACGAGCAGTACTTC. The encoded protein is CAISGISGTGTYEQYF.

V usage is TRBV10-2 and J usage is TRBJ1-1; 7 bases align to TRBD1. The germline V gene has CDR1 WSHSY and CDR2 SAAADI. V was clipped by 4 bases and J by 4 bases; unmatched bases: 12. The CDR3 has 16 amino acids. The CDR3 bases are TGCGCCAGCAGTGCCGGACTAGCGGGACAGAGCACTGAAGCTTTCTTT. This translates into CASSAGLAGQSTEAFF.

The chain joins TRBV25-1 to TRBJ2-7; 11 bases line up with TRBD2. Matching the DNA end better, TRBJ2-1 makes the J call doubtful. Germline CDR1 MGHDK, CDR2 SYGVNS. The CDR3 loop spans 14 amino acids. The CDR3 loop is CASSDSGRANEQFF. CDR3 coding DNA: TGTGCCAGCAGTGATAGCGGGAGGGCCAATGAGCAGTTCTTC.

To note about this clonotype: This may stem from a read error, because a much larger clone lies one nucleotide away. The chain couples TRBV10-3 to TRBJ2-7, with D unclear. This CDR3 is 15 amino acids long. V lost 5 bases and J lost 0, with 14 bases in between. Germline V gene sequence: CDR1 ENHRY, CDR2 SYGVKD. CDR3 coding DNA: TGTGCCATCAGTCTCAGACACCGGAGCTCCTACGAGCAGTACTTC. This translates into CAISLRHRSSYEQYF.

This clonotype was counted many times. The CDR3 loop reads CASRPGTPGNTIYF. DNA for the CDR3: TGTGCCAGCAGACCCGGGACACCAGGAAACACCATATATTTT. The chain joins TRBV12-3 or TRBV12-4 to TRBJ1-3, with D maybe TRBD1 (6 bases). The CDR3 runs to 14 residues. The V gene lost 6 bases and the J gene lost 4 bases, with 13 bases spanning the gap.